What follows describes a single TCR beta chain. Only in-frame clones appear in the TCRdb table, and some are missing; sequencing was by immunoSEQ multiplex PCR. The profile shows under 200,000 clones, around 89% of them singletons. This CDR3 has 14 residues. Germline V gives CDR1 SQVTM, CDR2 ANQGSEA. The V segment lost 5 bases and the J segment 0 bases; nucleotides outside the gene matches: 3. This sample is drawn from a study of blood T cell repertoires in COVID-19. The chain couples TRBV29-1 to TRBJ2-3; 9 bases agree with TRBD2. This clonotype originated in a woman aged 18-29 years who had recovered from COVID-19. The sample taken for sequencing was PBMCs or T cells enriched from blood (not recorded which). Written as DNA, the CDR3 is TGCAGCGTTTCTCTAGCGGGGAGCACAGATACGCAGTATTTT. Amino acid sequence: CSVSLAGSTDTQYF.